The entry that follows covers one T cell receptor beta chain sequence. The data belong to a study of shared clonotypes between healthy human individuals. Profiling relied on immunoSEQ multiplex PCR, and the TCRdb table lists in-frame clones only, not all of them. The table shows around 530,000 clones, with around three quarters occurring only once. CDR3 length: 17 amino acids. The TCR originated in a woman aged 40 to 55 in good health. Some clones in this sample may be carry-over from other donors' samples. This chain links TRBV1 with TRBJ2-3; the D call TRBD2 from the table was never checked on the DNA. TRBV1 is reported as a pseudogene. Sequenced sample: PBMCs. CDR3 DNA: TGCACCAGCAGCCAAGTCTCGGCGGGGAAATCCACAGATACGCAGTATTTT. Protein sequence: CTSSQVSAGKSTDTQYF.